One TCR beta chain is described in this entry. Its matching antigen is unknown. The sample comes from a study of cytomegalovirus exposure and HLA in healthy donors. Broader study findings: What was likely a sequencing artifact was a cluster of highly shared sequence variants. Most subjects had HLA-A and HLA-B alleles reportedly predicted accurately by TCR beta sequences.

The PCR used 60 Vbeta and 13 Jbeta primers. TCRdb's copy holds only in-frame clones and misses some; the assay was immunoSEQ multiplex PCR. This table has under 200,000 clones, around nine tenths appearing once. Trimming removed 1 base at V and 0 bases at J, with 7 bases between. This CDR3 region has 15 residues. CDR1 is MNHNS, CDR2 SASEGT, per germline. The sequence derives from a woman aged 25-40 years in good health and CMV-seronegative. Specimen: PBMCs. The chain joins TRBV6-1 to TRBJ2-1; no reliable D call. CDR3 bases: TGTGCCAGCAGTGAAGAGCGCAGCTCCTACAATGAGCAGTTCTTC. Protein: CASSEERSSYNEQFF.